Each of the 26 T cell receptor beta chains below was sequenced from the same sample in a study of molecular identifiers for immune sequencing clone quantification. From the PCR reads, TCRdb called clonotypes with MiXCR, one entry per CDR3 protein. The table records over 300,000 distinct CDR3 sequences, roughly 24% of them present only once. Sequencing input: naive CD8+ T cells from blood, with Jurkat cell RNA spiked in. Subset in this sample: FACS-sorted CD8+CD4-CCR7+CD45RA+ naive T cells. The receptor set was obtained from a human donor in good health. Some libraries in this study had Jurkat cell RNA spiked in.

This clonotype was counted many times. The CDR3 DNA reads as TGCGCCAGCAGCTTGGCCGGGGGAACCGTAGATACGCAGTATTTT. This translates into CASSLAGGTVDTQYF. V is TRBV5-1 and J is TRBJ2-3, with D perhaps matching TRBD2 (6 bases). V was shortened by 0 bases and J by 5 bases, with 13 bases between the two germline ends. Germline V gives CDR1 SGHRS, CDR2 YFSETQ. The CDR3 is 15 amino acids.

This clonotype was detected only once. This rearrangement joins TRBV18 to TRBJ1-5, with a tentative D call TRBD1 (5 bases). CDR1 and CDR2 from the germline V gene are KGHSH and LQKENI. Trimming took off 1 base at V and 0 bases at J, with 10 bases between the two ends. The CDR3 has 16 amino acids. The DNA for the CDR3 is TGTGCCAGCTCACCACGGTCGGGACGTAGCAATCAGCCCCAGCATTTT. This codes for CASSPRSGRSNQPQHF.

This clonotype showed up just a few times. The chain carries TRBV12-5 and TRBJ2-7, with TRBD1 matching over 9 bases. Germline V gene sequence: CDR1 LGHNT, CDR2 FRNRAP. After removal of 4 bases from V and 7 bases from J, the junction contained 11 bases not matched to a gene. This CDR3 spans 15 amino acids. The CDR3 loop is CASGSDRGNDREQYF. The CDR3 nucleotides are TGTGCTAGTGGTTCCGACAGGGGGAACGATAGGGAGCAGTACTTC.

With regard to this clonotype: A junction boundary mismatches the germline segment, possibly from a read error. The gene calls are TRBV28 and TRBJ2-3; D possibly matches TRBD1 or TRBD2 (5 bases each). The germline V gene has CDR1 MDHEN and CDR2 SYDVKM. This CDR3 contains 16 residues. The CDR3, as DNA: TGTGCCCGCATCCCCCCGCGGGCCCTCATGGGGGATACGCCGTATTTT. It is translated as CARIPPRALMGDTPYF.

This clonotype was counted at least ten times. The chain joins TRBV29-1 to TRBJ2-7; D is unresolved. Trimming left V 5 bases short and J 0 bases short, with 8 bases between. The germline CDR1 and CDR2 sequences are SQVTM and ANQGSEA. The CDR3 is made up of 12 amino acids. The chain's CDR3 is CSVTATSYEQYF. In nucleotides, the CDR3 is TGCAGCGTTACAGCCACCTCCTACGAGCAGTACTTC.

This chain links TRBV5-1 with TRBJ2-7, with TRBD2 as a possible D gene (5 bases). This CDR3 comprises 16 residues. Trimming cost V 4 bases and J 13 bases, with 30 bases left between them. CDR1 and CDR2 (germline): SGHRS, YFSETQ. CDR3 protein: CASSPGSREITYKQYF. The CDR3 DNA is TGCGCCAGCAGCCCTGGGTCCCGGGAAATCACTTACAAACAATACTTC.

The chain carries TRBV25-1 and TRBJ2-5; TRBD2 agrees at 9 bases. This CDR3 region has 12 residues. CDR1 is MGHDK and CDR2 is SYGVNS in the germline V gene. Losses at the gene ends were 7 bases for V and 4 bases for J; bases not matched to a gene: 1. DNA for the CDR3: TGTGCCAGCACAGCGGGAGGAGAGACCCAGTACTTC. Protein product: CASTAGGETQYF.

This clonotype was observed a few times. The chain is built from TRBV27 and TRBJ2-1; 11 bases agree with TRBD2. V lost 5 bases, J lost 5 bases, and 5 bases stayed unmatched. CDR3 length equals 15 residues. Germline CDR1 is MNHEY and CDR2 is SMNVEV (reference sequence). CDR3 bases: TGTGCCAGCAGTCCCGGGACTAGCGGAGACAATGAGCAGTTCTTC. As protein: CASSPGTSGDNEQFF.

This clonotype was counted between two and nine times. The CDR3 DNA is TGTGCCAGCAGCCATGGACCTGAAAGCAACACTGAAGCTTTCTTT. Its translation is CASSHGPESNTEAFF. The chain uses TRBV3-1 and TRBJ1-1; D unclear. Germline V gene sequence: CDR1 LGHDT, CDR2 YNNKEL (reference sequence). The CDR3 is 15 amino acids. V was trimmed by 3 bases and J by 2 bases, leaving 13 bases between them.

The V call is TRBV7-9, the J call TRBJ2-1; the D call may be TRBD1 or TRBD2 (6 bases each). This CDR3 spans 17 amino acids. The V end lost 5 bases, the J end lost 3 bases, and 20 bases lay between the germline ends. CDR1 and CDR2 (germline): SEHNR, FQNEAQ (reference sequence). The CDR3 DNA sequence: TGTGCCAGCAGCCTCCTTCGGGACGGGGGCCACTACAATGAGCAGTTCTTC. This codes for CASSLLRDGGHYNEQFF.

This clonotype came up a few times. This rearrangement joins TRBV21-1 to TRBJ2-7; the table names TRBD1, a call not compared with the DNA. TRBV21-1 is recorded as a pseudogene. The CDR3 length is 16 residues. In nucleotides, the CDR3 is TGTGCCAGCAGCAAAGGGACAGGGGCGACTGCCTACGGGCAGTACTTC. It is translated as CASSKGTGATAYGQYF.

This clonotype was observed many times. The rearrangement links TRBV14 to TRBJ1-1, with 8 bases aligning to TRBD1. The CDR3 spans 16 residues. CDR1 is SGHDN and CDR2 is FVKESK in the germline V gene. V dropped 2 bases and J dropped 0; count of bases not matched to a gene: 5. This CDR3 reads CASSQTRGPMNTEAFF. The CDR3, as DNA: TGTGCCAGCAGCCAAACCAGGGGGCCTATGAACACTGAAGCTTTCTTT.

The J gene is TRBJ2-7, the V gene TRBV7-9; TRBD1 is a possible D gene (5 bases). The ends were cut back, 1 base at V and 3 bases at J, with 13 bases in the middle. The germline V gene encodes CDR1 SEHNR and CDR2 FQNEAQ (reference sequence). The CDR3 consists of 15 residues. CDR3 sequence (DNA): TGTGCCAGCAGCTTAGTGCAGGGTAATAGCTACGAGCAGTACTTC. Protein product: CASSLVQGNSYEQYF.

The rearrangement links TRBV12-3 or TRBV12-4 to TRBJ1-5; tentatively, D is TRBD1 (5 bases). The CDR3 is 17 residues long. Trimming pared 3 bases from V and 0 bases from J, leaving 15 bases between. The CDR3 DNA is TGTGCCAGCAGTTTCAACCCGGGACGGTTTAGCAATCAGCCCCAGCATTTT. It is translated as CASSFNPGRFSNQPQHF.

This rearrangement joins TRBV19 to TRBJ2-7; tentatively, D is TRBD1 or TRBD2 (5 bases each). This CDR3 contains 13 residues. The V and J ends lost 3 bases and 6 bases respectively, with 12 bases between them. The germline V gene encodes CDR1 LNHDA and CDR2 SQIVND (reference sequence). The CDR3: CASSILGTVEQYF. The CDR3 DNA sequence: TGTGCCAGTAGTATTCTGGGGACCGTCGAGCAGTACTTC.

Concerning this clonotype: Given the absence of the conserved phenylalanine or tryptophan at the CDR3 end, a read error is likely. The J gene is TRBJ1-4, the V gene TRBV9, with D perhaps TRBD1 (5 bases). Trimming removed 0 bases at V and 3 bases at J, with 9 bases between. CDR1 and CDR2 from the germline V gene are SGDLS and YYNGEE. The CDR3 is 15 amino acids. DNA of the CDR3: TGTGCCAGCAGCGTAGACGGCAGGGCTAATGAAAAACTGTTTCTT. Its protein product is CASSVDGRANEKLFL.

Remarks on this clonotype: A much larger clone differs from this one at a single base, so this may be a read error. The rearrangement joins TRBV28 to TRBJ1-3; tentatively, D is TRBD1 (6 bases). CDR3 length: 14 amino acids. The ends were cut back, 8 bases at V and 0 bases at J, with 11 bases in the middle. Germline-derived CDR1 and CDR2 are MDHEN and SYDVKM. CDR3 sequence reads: CASGGGLSGNTIYF. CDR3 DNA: TGTGCCAGCGGTGGGGGCCTCTCTGGAAACACCATATATTTT.

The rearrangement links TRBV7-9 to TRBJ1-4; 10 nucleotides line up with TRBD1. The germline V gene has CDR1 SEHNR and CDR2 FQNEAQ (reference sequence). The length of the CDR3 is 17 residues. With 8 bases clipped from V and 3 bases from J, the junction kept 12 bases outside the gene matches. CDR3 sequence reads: CASCSFDRGHSNEKLFF. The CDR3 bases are TGTGCCAGCTGCTCATTTGACAGGGGGCATTCTAATGAAAAACTGTTTTTT.

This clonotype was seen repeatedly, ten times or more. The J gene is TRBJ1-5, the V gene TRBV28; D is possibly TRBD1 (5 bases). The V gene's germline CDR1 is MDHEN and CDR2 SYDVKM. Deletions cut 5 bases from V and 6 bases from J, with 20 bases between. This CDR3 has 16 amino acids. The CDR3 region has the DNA TGTGCCAGCAGTCACAATCCAAGGCAGGGAGGTCAGCCCCAGCATTTT. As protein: CASSHNPRQGGQPQHF. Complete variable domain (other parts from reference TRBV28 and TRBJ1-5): DVKVTQSSRYLVKRTGEKVFLECVQDMDHENMFWYRQDPGLGLRLIYFSYDVKMKEKGDIPEGYSVSREKKERFSLILESASTNQTSMYLCASSHNPRQGGQPQHFGDGTRLSIL.

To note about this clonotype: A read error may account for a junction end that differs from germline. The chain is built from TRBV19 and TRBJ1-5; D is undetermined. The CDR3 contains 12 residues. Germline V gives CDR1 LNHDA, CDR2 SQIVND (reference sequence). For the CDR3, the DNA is TGTGCCAGTAGACCCGGACTTCAGCCCCGGCATTTT. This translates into CASRPGLQPRHF.

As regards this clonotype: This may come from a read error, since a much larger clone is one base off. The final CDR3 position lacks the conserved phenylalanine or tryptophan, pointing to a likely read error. CDR3 sequence (DNA): TGCAGCGTTGCGGGCAGCCGCACAGATACGCAGTATCTT. Encoded protein: CSVAGSRTDTQYL. This chain uses TRBV29-1 with TRBJ2-3, with D hard to call. The germline V gene has CDR1 SQVTM and CDR2 ANQGSEA. V lost 4 bases, J lost 1 base, and 9 bases lay in between. The CDR3 spans 13 residues.

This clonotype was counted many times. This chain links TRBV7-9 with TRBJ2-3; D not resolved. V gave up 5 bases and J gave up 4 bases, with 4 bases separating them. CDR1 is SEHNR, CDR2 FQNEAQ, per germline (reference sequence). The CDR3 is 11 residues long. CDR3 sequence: CASSPPDTQYF. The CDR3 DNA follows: TGTGCCAGCAGCCCCCCAGATACGCAGTATTTT. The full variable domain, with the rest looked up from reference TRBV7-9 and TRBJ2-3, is DTGVSQNPRHKITKRGQNVTFRCDPISEHNRLYWYRQTLGQGPEFLTYFQNEAQLEKSRLLSDRFSAERPKGSFSTLEIQRTEQGDSAMYLCASSPPDTQYFGPGTRLTVL.

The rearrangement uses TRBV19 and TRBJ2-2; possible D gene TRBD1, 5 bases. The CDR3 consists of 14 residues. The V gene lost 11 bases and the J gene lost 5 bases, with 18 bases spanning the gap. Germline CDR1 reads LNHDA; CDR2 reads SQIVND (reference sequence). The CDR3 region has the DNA TGTGCCCCGACCGGGTCAGGGTTAACCGGGGAGCTGTTTTTT. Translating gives CAPTGSGLTGELFF.

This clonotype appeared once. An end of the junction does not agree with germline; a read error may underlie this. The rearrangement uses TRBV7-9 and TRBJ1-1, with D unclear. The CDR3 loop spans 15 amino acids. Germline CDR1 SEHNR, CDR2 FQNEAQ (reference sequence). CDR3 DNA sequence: TGTGCCAGCAGCCCACCGACCGGGGAGAACCCTGAAGCTTTCTTT. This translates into CASSPPTGENPEAFF.

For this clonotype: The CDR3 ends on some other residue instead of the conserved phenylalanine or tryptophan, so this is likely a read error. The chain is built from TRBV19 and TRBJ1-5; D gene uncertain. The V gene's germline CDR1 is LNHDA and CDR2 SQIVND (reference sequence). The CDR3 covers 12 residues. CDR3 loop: CASGIGSQRQHV. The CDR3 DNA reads TGTGCCAGCGGGATAGGTTCGCAGCGCCAGCATGTT.

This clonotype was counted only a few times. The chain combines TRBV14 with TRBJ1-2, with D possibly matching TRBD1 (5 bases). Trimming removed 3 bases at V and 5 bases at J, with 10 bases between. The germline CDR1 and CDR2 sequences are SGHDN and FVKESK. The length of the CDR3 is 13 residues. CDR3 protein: CASSQGERYGYTF. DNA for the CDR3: TGTGCCAGCAGCCAGGGGGAGCGGTATGGCTACACCTTC. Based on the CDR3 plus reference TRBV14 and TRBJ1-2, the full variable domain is EAGVTQFPSHSVIEKGQTVTLRCDPISGHDNLYWYRRVMGKEIKFLLHFVKESKQDESGMPNNRFLAERTGGTYSTLKVQPAELEDSGVYFCASSQGERYGYTFGSGTRLTVV.